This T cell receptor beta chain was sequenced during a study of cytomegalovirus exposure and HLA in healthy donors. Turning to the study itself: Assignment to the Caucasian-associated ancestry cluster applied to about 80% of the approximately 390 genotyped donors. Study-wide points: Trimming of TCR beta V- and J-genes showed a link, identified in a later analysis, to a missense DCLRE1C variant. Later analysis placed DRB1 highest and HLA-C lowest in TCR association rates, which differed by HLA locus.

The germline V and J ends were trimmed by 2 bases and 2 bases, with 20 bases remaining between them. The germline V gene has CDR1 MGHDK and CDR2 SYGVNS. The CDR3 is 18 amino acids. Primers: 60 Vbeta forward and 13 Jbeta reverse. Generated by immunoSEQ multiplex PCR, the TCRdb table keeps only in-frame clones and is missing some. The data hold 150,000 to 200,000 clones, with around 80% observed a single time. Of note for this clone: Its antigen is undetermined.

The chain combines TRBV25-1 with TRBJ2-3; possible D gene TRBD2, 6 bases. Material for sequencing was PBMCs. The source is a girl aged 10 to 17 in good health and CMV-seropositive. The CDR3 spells CASSEAPGVRDNTDTQYF. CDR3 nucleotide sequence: TGTGCCAGCAGTGAAGCCCCCGGGGTGCGGGATAACACAGATACGCAGTATTTT.